The rows below give T cell receptor beta chains drawn from one sample of a study of T cells after yellow fever vaccination. TCRdb re-derived calls from the 5' RACE reads in MiXCR, one entry per CDR3 protein. This sample yields around 46,000 distinct CDR3 sequences, of which about 7.9% are seen a single time; 28% belongs to the top ten. The sequencing used CD8+ T cells sorted from PBMCs, collected more than 13 days after the first yellow fever vaccination. These TCRs come from a man aged 18 to 30 who received the YFV17D yellow fever vaccine. The CDR3 runs from the conserved cysteine through the conserved F or W. Fields, in order: V gene, clone size, D gene, J gene, CDR3 protein, CDR3 DNA. The D gene is left open where the match is weak. Some rows have no size entry. The others give once, few or many, or a class for an expanded clone.

TRBV7-9	.	TRBD1	TRBJ2-7	CASSQGQGVEQYF	TGTGCCAGCAGCCAGGGACAGGGCGTAGAGCAGTACTTC
TRBV6-5	many	.	TRBJ1-5	CASSRLAGVNQPQHF	TGTGCCAGCAGTCGCCTTGCCGGGGTCAATCAGCCCCAGCATTTT
TRBV19	.	TRBD2	TRBJ2-5	CASSFSGLAGGETQYF	TGTGCCAGTAGCTTCTCTGGACTAGCGGGGGGGGAGACCCAGTACTTC
TRBV7-6	many	.	TRBJ2-5	CASSTRTGDQETQYF	TGTGCCAGCAGCACCCGGACGGGAGACCAAGAGACCCAGTACTTC
TRBV12-2	few	.	TRBJ2-5	CASRSHLGAGTAQETQYF	TGTGCAAGTCGCTCCCACCTGGGAGCCGGGACAGCCCAAGAGACCCAGTACTTC
TRBV11-2	.	.	TRBJ1-1	CASSLDLTDIEAFF	TGTGCCAGCAGCTTAGACCTGACAGATATCGAAGCTTTCTTT
TRBV5-1	many	TRBD2	TRBJ2-5	CASSLETSGGGGQETQYF	TGCGCCAGCAGCTTGGAGACTAGCGGGGGCGGGGGACAAGAGACCCAGTACTTC
TRBV20-1	.	.	TRBJ1-1	CSARERVYRGATEAFF	TGCAGTGCTAGAGAGAGGGTTTATCGGGGGGCCACTGAAGCTTTCTTT
TRBV6-9	.	TRBD1	TRBJ1-5	CASSYCSRDRVNQPQHF	TGTGCCAGCAGTTATTGCTCCCGGGACAGGGTCAATCAGCCCCAGCATTTT
TRBV12-3/TRBV12-4	many	.	TRBJ1-1	CASSITGPGTEAFF	TGTGCCAGCAGTATAACAGGACCGGGCACTGAAGCTTTCTTT
TRBV7-9	many	.	TRBJ1-2	CASSLAPASYGYTF	TGTGCCAGCAGCTTAGCGCCGGCAAGCTATGGCTACACCTTC
TRBV14	many	TRBD2	TRBJ2-3	CASSHTSGGMDTQYF	TGTGCCAGCAGCCATACTAGCGGGGGCATGGATACGCAGTATTTT
TRBV4-1	many	TRBD2	TRBJ2-1	CASSQDGRGQFF	TGCGCCAGCAGCCAAGATGGGAGGGGTCAGTTCTTC
TRBV7-8	many	.	TRBJ1-2	CASSPEVTLYGYTF	TGTGCCAGCAGCCCGGAGGTGACTCTCTATGGCTACACCTTC
TRBV12-3/TRBV12-4	many	.	TRBJ1-4	CASSWGLGTEKLFF	TGTGCCAGCAGCTGGGGGCTCGGGACTGAAAAACTGTTTTTT
TRBV20-1	many	TRBD2	TRBJ2-7	CSALAGGTHEQYF	TGCAGTGCCCTAGCGGGGGGGACCCACGAGCAGTACTTC
TRBV11-1	few	TRBD1	TRBJ2-3	CASSSTGGDFGRDTDTQYF	TGTGCCAGCAGCTCCACAGGGGGCGATTTCGGCCGCGACACAGATACGCAGTATTTT
TRBV6-2/TRBV6-3	many	.	TRBJ1-1	CASTTGTTEAFF	TGTGCCAGCACAACAGGGACCACTGAAGCTTTCTTT
TRBV4-3	.	.	TRBJ2-7	CASSQDGVTYEQYF	TGCGCCAGCAGCCAAGATGGGGTAACCTACGAGCAGTACTTC
TRBV11-2	few	TRBD2	TRBJ2-5	CASTPWSSGDSGAETQYF	TGTGCCAGCACCCCGTGGTCTAGCGGGGACTCCGGGGCAGAGACCCAGTACTTC
TRBV27	many	.	TRBJ2-7	CASSFQQGTEEQYF	TGTGCCAGCAGTTTCCAACAGGGTACGGAGGAGCAGTACTTC
TRBV4-1	many	.	TRBJ2-5	CASRRGHGTQYF	TGCGCCAGCAGGAGGGGACACGGGACCCAGTACTTC
TRBV4-3	many	.	TRBJ2-1	CASSPRRPAFYNEQFF	TGCGCCAGCAGCCCCCGCCGGCCGGCGTTCTACAATGAGCAGTTCTTC
TRBV6-2/TRBV6-3	.	.	TRBJ2-2	CASSYGRVTNTGELFF	TGTGCCAGCAGTTACGGCAGGGTGACGAACACCGGGGAGCTGTTTTTT
TRBV12-3/TRBV12-4	many	.	TRBJ1-6	CASSPGGNSPLHF	TGTGCCAGCAGTCCCGGGGGTAATTCACCCCTCCACTTT
TRBV5-6	many	.	TRBJ2-5	CASRFGLGVQTQYF	TGTGCCAGCAGATTCGGCCTGGGGGTCCAGACCCAGTACTTC
TRBV19	many	.	TRBJ2-3	CASRGEYTDTQYF	TGTGCCAGTAGAGGGGAATACACAGATACGCAGTATTTT
TRBV29-1	many	TRBD1	TRBJ2-7	CSVWTGDYEQYF	TGCAGCGTGTGGACAGGGGACTACGAGCAGTACTTC
TRBV18	many	TRBD1	TRBJ2-7	CASSPLDRTDTYEQYF	TGTGCCAGCTCACCACTGGACAGGACGGATACCTACGAGCAGTACTTC
TRBV30	.	TRBD2	TRBJ2-2	CASKAGWSTGELFF	TGTGCCTCTAAAGCGGGGTGGTCGACCGGGGAGCTGTTTTTT
TRBV5-1	many	.	TRBJ2-1	CASSLAGRDEQFF	TGCGCCAGCAGCTTGGCCGGGCGGGATGAGCAGTTCTTC